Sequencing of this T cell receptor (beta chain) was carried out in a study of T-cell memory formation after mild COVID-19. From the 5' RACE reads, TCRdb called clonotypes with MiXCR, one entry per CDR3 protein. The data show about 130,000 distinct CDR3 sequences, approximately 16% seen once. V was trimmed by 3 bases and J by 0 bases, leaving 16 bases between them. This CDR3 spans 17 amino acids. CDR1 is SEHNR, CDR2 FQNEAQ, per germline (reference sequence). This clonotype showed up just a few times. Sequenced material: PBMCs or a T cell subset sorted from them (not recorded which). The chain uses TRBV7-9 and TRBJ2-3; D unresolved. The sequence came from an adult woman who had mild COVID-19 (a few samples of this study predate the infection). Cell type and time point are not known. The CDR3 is CASSFSRQRLSTDTQYF. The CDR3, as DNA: TGTGCCAGCAGCTTCTCCCGGCAACGGCTTAGCACAGATACGCAGTATTTT.